These T cell receptor beta chains were read from a single sample in a study of shared clonotypes between healthy human individuals. Generated by immunoSEQ multiplex PCR, the TCRdb table keeps only in-frame clones and is missing some. The table shows a few million clones, with about 92% occurring only once. Sequences were obtained from naive CD4+ T cells from PBMCs. The receptors shown here come from a young man in good health. Some clones in this sample may be carry-over from other donors' samples. The CDR3 runs from the conserved cysteine through the conserved F or W.

TRBJ2-1	11	TRBV20-1	CSAGKYNEQFF
TRBJ2-1	13	TRBV5-1	CASSLDPYNEQFF
TRBJ2-1	15	TRBV5-1	CASSSPSGRGNEQFF
TRBJ2-5	14	TRBV30	CAWIPGQGRKTQYF
TRBJ1-5	14	TRBV4-2	CASSQGVESQPQHF
TRBJ2-2	16	TRBV10-1	CASSESRTSITGELFF
TRBJ2-1	15	TRBV25-1	CASSELSYSHNEQFF
TRBJ2-3	17	TRBV27	CASRRQGLERNTDTQYF
TRBJ2-1	13	TRBV5-1	CASSFGVEDEQFF
TRBJ2-1	16	TRBV10-3	CAISEMGLADYNEQFF
TRBJ1-1	13	TRBV11-2	CASRGGGTSEAFF
TRBJ1-4	14	TRBV25-1	CASSGFREGEKLFF
TRBJ1-1	14	TRBV28	CASSLKAGGTEAFF
TRBJ2-5	15	TRBV4-1	CASSRRLAGEETQYF
TRBJ2-3	18	TRBV4-1	CASSQDGAFDLRTDTQYF
TRBJ2-1	14	TRBV28	CASVGQLTYNEQFF
TRBJ2-7	15	TRBV14	CASSQGLAGGYKSYF
TRBJ1-1	14	TRBV10-2	CASSNKGGNTEAFF
TRBJ2-1	16	TRBV14	CASSLRTSGSFNEQFF
TRBJ2-1	14	TRBV28	CASSLAGGHLVPFF